The clone carrying this T cell receptor beta chain was counted at least ten times. This CDR3 is 12 amino acids long. The V gene's germline CDR1 is MGHRA and CDR2 YSYEKL. Trimming removed 3 bases at V and 8 bases at J, with 8 bases between. The sample belongs to a study of HIV-infected children after antiretroviral therapy interruption. Study details: Most participating children were previously exposed to EBV and CMV.

The treatment denotes: PENTA 11 planned treatment interruption arm or continuous ART arm. RNA-based 3' RACE libraries used unique molecular identifiers. TCRdb recomputed calls from the 3' RACE reads with MiXCR, one row per CDR3 protein. Among nearly 15,000 distinct CDR3 sequences listed, about 3.4% were seen once. The receptor's source is a pool of human donors with HIV. The rearrangement uses TRBV4-1 and TRBJ2-1; D is unclear. The sample was CD45RO+ CD8+ T cells from PBMCs, pooled from several time points, taken from a donor given antiretroviral therapy, either interrupted or continuous. As for subset: memory CD8+ CD45RO+ CD45RA- T cells. The CDR3 DNA reads TGCGCCAGCAGCCAGGTCGGCGATGAGCAGTTCTTC. This encodes CASSQVGDEQFF.